This TCR beta chain derives from a study of prognosis after radiotherapy for stage I lung cancer. The wider study: Every patient with non-small cell lung cancer was judged medically inoperable.

Germline CDR1 is MNHEY and CDR2 is SVGAGI. V dropped 10 bases and J dropped 7 bases, with 13 bases sitting between them. This CDR3 region has 11 residues. The study amplified the TCR beta CDR3 region from genomic DNA. This amplification was carried out by two rounds of multiplex PCR. Round one of PCR was performed, and it used primers specific to each TRBV and TRBJ gene. TCRdb itself ran the multiplex PCR reads through MiXCR, one entry per CDR3 protein. The table lists under 35,000 distinct CDR3 sequences, approximately 46% of them singletons. Points on this clonotype: Only one base separates this from a far larger clonotype, so it likely reflects a read error.

The source is a donor over 45 with non-small cell lung cancer. The sample in question was PBMCs, obtained before or after stereotactic body radiation therapy (not recorded which). V usage is TRBV6-5 and J usage is TRBJ1-2; the D gene is possibly TRBD1 (6 bases). The CDR3 DNA follows: TGTGCCAACAGGGACGGGGGTGGCTACACCTTC. Translating it yields CANRDGGGYTF.